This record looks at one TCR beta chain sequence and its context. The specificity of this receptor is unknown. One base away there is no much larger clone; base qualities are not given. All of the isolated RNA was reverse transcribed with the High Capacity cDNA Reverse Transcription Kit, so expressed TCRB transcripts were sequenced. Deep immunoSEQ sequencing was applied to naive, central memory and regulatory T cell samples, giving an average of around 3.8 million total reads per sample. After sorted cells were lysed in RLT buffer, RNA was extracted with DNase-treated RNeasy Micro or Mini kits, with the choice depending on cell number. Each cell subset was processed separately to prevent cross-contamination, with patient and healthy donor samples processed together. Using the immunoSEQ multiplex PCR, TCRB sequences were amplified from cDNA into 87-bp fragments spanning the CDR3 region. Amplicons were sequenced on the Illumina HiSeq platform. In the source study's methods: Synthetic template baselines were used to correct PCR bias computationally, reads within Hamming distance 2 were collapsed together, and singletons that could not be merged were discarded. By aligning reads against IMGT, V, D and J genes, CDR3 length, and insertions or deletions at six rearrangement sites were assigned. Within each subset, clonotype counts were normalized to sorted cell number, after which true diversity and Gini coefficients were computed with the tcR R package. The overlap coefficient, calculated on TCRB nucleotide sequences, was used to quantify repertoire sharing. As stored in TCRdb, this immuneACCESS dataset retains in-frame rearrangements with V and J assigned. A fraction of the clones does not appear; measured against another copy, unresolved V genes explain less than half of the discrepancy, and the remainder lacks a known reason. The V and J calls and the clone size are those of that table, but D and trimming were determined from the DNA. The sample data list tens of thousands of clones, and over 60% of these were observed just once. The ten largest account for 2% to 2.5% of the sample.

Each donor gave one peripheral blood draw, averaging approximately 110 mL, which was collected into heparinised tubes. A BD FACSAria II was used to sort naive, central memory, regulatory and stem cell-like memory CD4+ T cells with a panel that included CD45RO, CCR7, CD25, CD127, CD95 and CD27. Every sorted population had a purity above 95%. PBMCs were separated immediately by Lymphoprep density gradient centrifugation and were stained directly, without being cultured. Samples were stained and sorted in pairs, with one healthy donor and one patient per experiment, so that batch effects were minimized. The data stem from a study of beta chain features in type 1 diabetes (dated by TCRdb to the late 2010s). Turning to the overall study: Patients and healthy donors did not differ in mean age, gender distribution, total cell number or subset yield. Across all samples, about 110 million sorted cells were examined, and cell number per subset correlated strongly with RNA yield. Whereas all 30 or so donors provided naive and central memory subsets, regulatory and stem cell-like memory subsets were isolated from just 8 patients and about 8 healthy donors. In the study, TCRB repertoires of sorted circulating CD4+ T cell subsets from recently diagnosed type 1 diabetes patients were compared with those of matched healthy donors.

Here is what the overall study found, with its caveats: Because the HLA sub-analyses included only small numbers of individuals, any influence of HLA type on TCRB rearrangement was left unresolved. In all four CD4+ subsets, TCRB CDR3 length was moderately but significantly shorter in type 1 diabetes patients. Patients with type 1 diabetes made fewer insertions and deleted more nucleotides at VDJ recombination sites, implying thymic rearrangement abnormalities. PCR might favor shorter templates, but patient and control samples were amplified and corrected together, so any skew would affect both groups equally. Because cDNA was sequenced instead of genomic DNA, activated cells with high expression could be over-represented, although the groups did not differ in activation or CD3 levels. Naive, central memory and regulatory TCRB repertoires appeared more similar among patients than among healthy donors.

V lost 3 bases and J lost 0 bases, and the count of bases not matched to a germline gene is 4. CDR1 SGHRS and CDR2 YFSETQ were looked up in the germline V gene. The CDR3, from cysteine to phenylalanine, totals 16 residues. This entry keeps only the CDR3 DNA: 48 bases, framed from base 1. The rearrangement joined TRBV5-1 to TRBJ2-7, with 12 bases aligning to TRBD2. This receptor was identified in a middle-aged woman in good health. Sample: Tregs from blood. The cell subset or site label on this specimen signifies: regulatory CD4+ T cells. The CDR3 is CASSSLAGGLSYEQYF. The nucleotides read TGCGCCAGCAGCTCGCTAGCGGGGGGGCTCTCCTACGAGCAGTACTTC.